What follows are 13 T cell receptor beta chains derived from one specimen sequenced in a study of T-cell memory formation after mild COVID-19. TCRdb recomputed calls from the 5' RACE reads with MiXCR, one row per CDR3 protein. This table has about 350,000 distinct CDR3 sequences, roughly an eighth appearing once. Sequencing input: PBMCs or a T cell subset sorted from them (not recorded which). These TCRs come from a man aged 18 to 30 who had mild COVID-19 (a few samples of this study predate the infection). Cell type and time point are not known.

In this sample, this clonotype turned up a few times. The CDR3 DNA is TGTGCCAGCAGTCCCAGGGACGGTGAGGTAGAGACCCAGTACTTC. Translating gives CASSPRDGEVETQYF. This chain connects TRBV2 to TRBJ2-5, with D possibly being TRBD1 or TRBD2 (5 bases each). This CDR3 has 15 residues. Trimming shortened V by 5 bases and J by 4 bases, and 17 bases separated the two germline ends. Germline loops: CDR1 SNHLY, CDR2 FYNNEI.

As to this clonotype: A much larger clone lies a single base off, so this may be a read error. This chain joins TRBV5-1 and TRBJ2-7, with D possibly matching TRBD2 (6 bases). CDR3 size: 14 residues. Germline V CDR1 and CDR2: SGHRS, YFSETQ. CDR3 coding DNA: TGCGCCAGCAGCCCGGAGGGCAGGGCCTACGAGGAGTACTTC. This gives the protein CASSPEGRAYEEYF.

This clonotype was seen only a few times. The chain combines TRBV30 with TRBJ1-2, with D perhaps TRBD1 (5 bases). This CDR3 comprises 12 residues. V shed 5 bases and J shed 7 bases, with 14 bases lying between them. CDR1 is GTSNPN, CDR2 SVGIG, per germline (reference sequence). The CDR3 reads CAWQWGGIGYTF. The DNA for the CDR3 is TGTGCCTGGCAGTGGGGGGGAATTGGCTACACCTTC.

This clonotype was detected a few times. The genes are TRBV7-2 and TRBJ1-6; 9 bases are shared with TRBD1. Germline CDR1 SGHTA, CDR2 FQGNSA. The CDR3 has 17 amino acids. V shed 2 bases, J shed 10 bases, and the junction held 12 bases outside the gene matches. The CDR3 DNA sequence: TGTGCCAGCAGCTTACCAACCGCCGGGACAGGGCGGTCACCCCTCCACTTT. Translated: CASSLPTAGTGRSPLHF.

This clonotype was observed many times. The chain employs TRBV5-1 and TRBJ2-5; 9 bases match TRBD2. Losses at the gene ends were 3 bases for V and 4 bases for J; bases not matched to a gene: 10. CDR3 length equals 16 residues. Germline V CDR1 and CDR2: SGHRS, YFSETQ. The CDR3 DNA follows: TGCGCCAGCAGCTCCCCCCGGCGGGGGGGCCGAGAGACCCAGTACTTC. This codes for CASSSPRRGGRETQYF.

The chain has TRBV4-3 and TRBJ2-2; D remains unclear. From germline, CDR1 is LGHNA and CDR2 YSLEER. This CDR3 spans 16 amino acids. V was pared by 0 bases and J by 6 bases, with 14 bases between. The CDR3 DNA is TGCGCCAGCAGCCAAGATCCGCTAGTTGTCCCCGGGGAGCTGTTTTTT. Translation gives CASSQDPLVVPGELFF.

This clonotype was observed a handful of times. V usage is TRBV20-1 and J usage is TRBJ2-1; no definite D call. V was cut by 5 bases and J by 1 base, with 18 bases left in between. This CDR3 region has 16 residues. Looked up from germline, CDR1 is DFQATT and CDR2 is SNEGSKA (reference sequence). CDR3 residues: CSAPSELAISYNEQFF. CDR3 in DNA: TGCAGTGCTCCGTCTGAACTCGCCATTTCCTACAATGAGCAGTTCTTC.

The V and J genes are TRBV12-3 or TRBV12-4 and TRBJ1-5, with a possible D match to TRBD1 (6 bases). V lost 6 bases and J 2 bases, leaving 17 bases between the germline ends. The CDR3 sequence is 16 residues long. CDR3 region: CASSPRGTAGNQPQHF. The CDR3 DNA reads as TGTGCCAGCAGCCCGAGGGGGACTGCTGGCAATCAGCCCCAGCATTTT.

This clonotype was counted many times. The rearrangement uses TRBV7-6 and TRBJ2-1, with D perhaps matching TRBD2 (6 bases). This CDR3 contains 15 residues. Germline CDR1 and CDR2: SGHVS and FNYEAQ. V was pared by 0 bases and J by 6 bases, with 12 bases between. CDR3 sequence: CASSLAVGGVNEQFF. The CDR3 coding sequence is TGTGCCAGCAGCTTAGCCGTGGGGGGTGTCAATGAGCAGTTCTTC.

The table lists this clonotype with a few counts. V gene TRBV18 combines with J gene TRBJ2-5; no clear D gene. The V gene's germline CDR1 is KGHSH and CDR2 LQKENI. This CDR3 comprises 12 residues. V was trimmed by 3 bases and J by 5 bases, leaving 7 bases between them. The CDR3 reads CASSPVWETQYF. Here the CDR3 DNA reads TGTGCCAGCTCACCGGTTTGGGAGACCCAGTACTTC.

Only a few counts were recorded for this clonotype. The V call is TRBV7-2, the J call TRBJ2-3, with no clear D. This CDR3 spans 15 amino acids. In germline, CDR1 is SGHTA, CDR2 FQGNSA. V shed 1 base and J shed 0 bases, with 8 bases lying between them. The CDR3 here is CASSLVATSTDTQYF. CDR3 DNA: TGTGCCAGCAGCTTAGTAGCTACCAGCACAGATACGCAGTATTTT.

This clonotype was detected many times. The rearrangement links TRBV5-1 to TRBJ2-7; D not certain. V was pared by 1 base and J by 5 bases, with 16 bases between. CDR1 and CDR2 (germline): SGHRS, YFSETQ. The CDR3 spans 15 residues. The CDR3 DNA sequence: TGCGCCAGCAGCTTGAACGGACCACCCCGGGACGAGCAGTACTTC. It codes for CASSLNGPPRDEQYF.

Only a few counts were recorded for this clonotype. This chain joins TRBV7-9 and TRBJ2-3; a weak D match, TRBD1 (5 bases). Trimming took 5 bases from V and 0 from J, leaving 15 bases between them. CDR1 is SEHNR and CDR2 is FQNEAQ in the germline V gene (reference sequence). The CDR3 runs 16 residues. The CDR3 sequence: CASSHGRDWSTDTQYF. CDR3 nucleotide sequence: TGTGCCAGCAGCCATGGCAGGGATTGGAGCACAGATACGCAGTATTTT.